The present entry profiles one T cell receptor (beta chain) with its context. These data are taken from a study of blood T cell repertoires in COVID-19. The germline CDR1 and CDR2 sequences are MNHEY and SMNVEV (reference sequence). The V gene lost 6 bases and the J gene lost 2 bases, with 12 bases spanning the gap. The CDR3 contains 14 residues. Produced via immunoSEQ multiplex PCR; TCRdb's table is partial and in-frame only. The data contain about 130,000 clones, approximately 80% of them singletons. The receptor was isolated from a man between 35 and 55 years old with active or convalescent COVID-19. The chain uses TRBV27 and TRBJ2-3, with D possibly TRBD1 on 5 matching bases. The sequenced sample was peripheral blood. CDR3 loop: CASSQTAYTDTQYF. The CDR3 nucleotides read TGTGCCAGCAGCCAGACAGCGTACACAGATACGCAGTATTTT.